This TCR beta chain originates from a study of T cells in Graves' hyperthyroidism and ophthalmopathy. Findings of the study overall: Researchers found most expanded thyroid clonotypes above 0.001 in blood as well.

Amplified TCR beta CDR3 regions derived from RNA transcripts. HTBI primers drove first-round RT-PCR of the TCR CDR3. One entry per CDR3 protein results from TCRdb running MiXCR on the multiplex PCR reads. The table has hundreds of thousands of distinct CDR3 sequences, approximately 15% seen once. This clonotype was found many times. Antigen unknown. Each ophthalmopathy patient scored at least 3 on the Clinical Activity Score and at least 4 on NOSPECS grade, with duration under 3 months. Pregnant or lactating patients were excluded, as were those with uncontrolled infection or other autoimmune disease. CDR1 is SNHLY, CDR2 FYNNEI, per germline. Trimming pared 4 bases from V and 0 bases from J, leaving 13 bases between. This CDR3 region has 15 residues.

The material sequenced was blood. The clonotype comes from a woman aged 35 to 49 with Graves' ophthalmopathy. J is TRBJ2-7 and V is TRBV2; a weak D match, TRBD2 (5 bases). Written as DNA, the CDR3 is TGTGCCAGCAGTGTCCTAGCCCACAGCTCCTACGAGCAGTACTTC. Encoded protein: CASSVLAHSSYEQYF.